This T cell receptor (beta chain) was retrieved from a study of PD-1 blockade in mismatch repair-deficient tumors (dated by TCRdb to 2017 to 2019). For context, the study as a whole: Between September 2013 and September 2016, the trial enrolled fewer than 95 consecutive patients with roughly 13 mismatch repair-deficient cancer types, every one of whom had been previously treated and was progressing. Tumor-associated T cell clones in the peripheral blood of patients responding to PD-1 blockade were tracked using deep sequencing of TCR CDR3 regions.

Mismatch repair deficiency was established in every enrolled patient by polymerase chain reaction or immunohistochemistry. TCR sequencing was performed for a few patients who responded to pembrolizumab therapy. The phase II trial prospectively tested pembrolizumab PD-1 blockade in advanced mismatch repair-deficient cancers regardless of tissue of origin. Peripheral blood T cell samples were serially collected before and at multiple times after PD-1 blockade was started. Blood sampling time points were reported as weeks after the first dose of pembrolizumab. As concerns this clone: The target of this receptor is not known. Nothing much larger sits one base from this clone, and base qualities are not available.

CDR1 LNHNV and CDR2 YYDKDF were looked up in the germline V gene (reference sequence). V gives up 5 bases and J gives up 1 base, and the segment between their germline ends measures 12 bases. Taken from cysteine to phenylalanine, the CDR3 has 15 residues. Only CDR3 DNA remains: 45 bases, in frame from the first base. What the research found in general, with its limitations: Tumor-resident clones, often undetectable in blood before treatment, expanded rapidly after pembrolizumab and then contracted, generally before radiologic responses.

Library creation used the immunoSEQ multiplex PCR assay. In TCRdb, the immuneACCESS table is reduced to in-frame sequences with V and J assigned. These tables do not hold every clone; where another copy was compared, an unresolved V gene accounts for under half, and the others remain unexplained. The sample table records around 130,000 clones; about 90% of these occur just once. Approximately 10% of the sample is held by the ten biggest clonotypes. This receptor was identified in an adult with mismatch repair-deficient cancer. Recombination joined TRBV15 with TRBJ2-1; a tentative D match to TRBD2 spans 5 bases. The sample in question was peripheral blood, obtained almost 74 weeks after starting pembrolizumab. The CDR3 region reads CATSVRSGSYNEQFF. The nucleotides are TGTGCCACCAGCGTGAGAAGCGGTTCCTACAATGAGCAGTTCTTC. Where the CDR3 stops, the reference TRBV15 and TRBJ2-1 genes take over; the full variable domain is DAMVIQNPRYQVTQFGKPVTLSCSQTLNHNVMYWYQQKSSQAPKLLFHYYDKDFNNEADTPDNFQSRRPNTSFCFLDIRSPGLGDTAMYLCATSVRSGSYNEQFFGPGTRLTVL.